This T cell receptor (beta chain) was found in a study of cytomegalovirus exposure and HLA in healthy donors. Study observations and caveats: Prior analysis indicated that the majority of TCR beta V segments exhibited productivity approximately 90% or approximately 30% of the time.

The V and J ends lost 8 bases and 6 bases respectively, with 11 bases between them. The CDR3 contains 13 residues. The V gene's germline CDR1 is SNHLY and CDR2 FYNNEI. As to this clone: The target antigen is unknown.

The PCR employed 60 Vbeta primers together with 13 Jbeta primers. Clones were read by immunoSEQ multiplex PCR, and TCRdb kept only the in-frame ones, dropping some. The sample has about 130,000 clones, roughly 80% seen once. Sequenced material: PBMCs. The clonotype originates from a man aged 18 to 30 in good health and CMV-seropositive. The chain uses TRBV2 and TRBJ1-6; weak D call: TRBD1 (5 bases). The CDR3 reads CASGQGGNSPLHF. DNA of the CDR3: TGTGCCAGCGGTCAGGGTGGTAATTCACCCCTCCACTTT.